The present entry profiles one TCR beta chain with its context. The antigen is not known. The record originates from a study of T-cell reconstitution after alpha-beta-depleted transplantation in children. Whole-study results and caveats: At one year after transplant, newly produced T cells mostly accounted for T-cell counts and diversity.

V lost 1 base, J lost 8 bases, and 17 bases lay in between. CDR3 size: 15 residues. The germline gives CDR1 LNHDA, CDR2 SQIVND (reference sequence). Library preparation (for TCRbeta) was performed with unique molecular identifiers. MiXCR, applied by TCRdb to the PCR reads, yields one record per CDR3 protein. The sample has about 90,000 distinct CDR3 sequences, 15% to 18% seen once. The input for sequencing was PBMCs, mostly from graft donor cells, taken 180 days after TCRalphabeta/CD19-depleted stem cell transplant. This receptor was identified in a male patient aged 2-9 years who had a stem cell transplant for acute lymphoblastic leukemia, so the T cells may come from the graft donor. The chain joins TRBV19 to TRBJ1-2; no clear D. The DNA of the CDR3 is TGTGCCAGTAGTATAGGTGGGCCAGTGGGGATGGGCTACACCTTC. Its translation is CASSIGGPVGMGYTF.